This record covers a single TCR beta chain. No antigen is known for it. The CDR3 covers 16 residues. With V trimmed by 0 bases and J by 1 base, 5 bases remained unmatched. Germline loops: CDR1 SGHAT, CDR2 FQNNGV. This entry comes from a study of a mutant IDH1 vaccine in newly diagnosed glioma. Study information: Administration of eight vaccinations to patients took place in weeks 1, 3, 5, 7, 11, 15, 19, 23. Before enrollment, patients got radiotherapy alone, temozolomide alone, or mostly the combination.

This sample's time point: week 23, last vaccination. Doses of 300 ug of mutant IDH1 20-mer peptide were given with topical imiquimod. Astrocytomas that were new, WHO grade 3 or 4, IDH1-mutant and ATRX-lost were present in the donors. Method: immunoSEQ multiplex PCR; TCRdb's copy keeps in-frame clones and lacks some. The sample yields tens of thousands of clones, about 85% seen once. The sequenced sample was PBMCs, obtained from a glioma patient whose treatment included an IDH1 peptide vaccine. The chain recombines TRBV11-2 with TRBJ2-5; TRBD1 matches 7 bases. The receptor's source is a woman in her 50s with glioma. CDR3 sequence reads: CASSLDHRQGQETQYF. The CDR3 nucleotides are TGTGCCAGCAGCTTAGATCACCGACAGGGCCAAGAGACCCAGTACTTC.